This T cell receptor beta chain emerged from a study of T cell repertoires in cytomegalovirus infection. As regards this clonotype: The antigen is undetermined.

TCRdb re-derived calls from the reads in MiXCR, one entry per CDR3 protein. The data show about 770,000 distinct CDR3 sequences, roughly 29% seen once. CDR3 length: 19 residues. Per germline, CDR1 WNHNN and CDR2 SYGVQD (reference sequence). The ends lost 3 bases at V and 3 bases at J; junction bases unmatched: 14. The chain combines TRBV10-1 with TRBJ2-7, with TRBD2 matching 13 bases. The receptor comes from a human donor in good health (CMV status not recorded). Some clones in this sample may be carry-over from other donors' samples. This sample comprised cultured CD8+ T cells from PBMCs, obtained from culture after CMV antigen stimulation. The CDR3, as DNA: TGCGCCAGCAGTGACCTCCCCGGGACTAGCGGGGTTAAGATCTACGAGCAGTACTTC. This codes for CASSDLPGTSGVKIYEQYF.